This TCR beta chain was identified in a study of blood T cell repertoires in COVID-19. Overall study context: From the United States, Italy and Spain came samples of acute and convalescent COVID-19.

The CDR3 length is 15 residues. Germline lookup yields CDR1 SGHAT and CDR2 FQNNGV. V lost 5 bases, J lost 5 bases, and 19 bases lay in between. The repertoire was sequenced with immunoSEQ multiplex PCR; TCRdb's copy has only in-frame clones and lacks some. The sample has 150,000 to 200,000 clones; 89% are singletons. Participants came from about two dozen US areas, aged roughly 18 to 95 years. Donors of Cohort 3 who recovered were those that had two negative PCRs, clearance, or symptom resolution. The chain joins TRBV11-2 to TRBJ2-7; possibly TRBD1 for D (6 bases). The specimen was PBMCs or T cells enriched from blood (not recorded which). This clonotype was obtained from a young woman who had recovered from COVID-19. This chain's CDR3 is CASSPQGWYRDEQYF. The CDR3 DNA reads as TGTGCCAGCAGCCCACAGGGTTGGTACCGCGACGAGCAGTACTTC.